These T cell receptor beta chains were read from a single sample in a study of blood T cell repertoires in COVID-19. Produced via immunoSEQ multiplex PCR; TCRdb's table is partial and in-frame only. The top ten clones hold 10% of a sample with some 210,000 clones, around 90% of them seen once. Material: PBMCs or T cells enriched from blood (not recorded which). Receptor source: a man between 18 and 29 years old with acute COVID-19. Both conserved end residues are part of each CDR3. D genes are given only for firm matches. The size of a clone is reported for some rows only, either as once, few or many, or as a class for expanded clones.

DNA	CDR3	J	D	size	V
TGTGCCACCAGCAGCCGGGACAGGGATATAGACGAGCAGTACTTC	CATSSRDRDIDEQYF	TRBJ2-7	TRBD1	NA	TRBV15
TGTGCCAGCAGTGAGGACCTTGGGACTAGCGGGAAAGCGAACACCGGGGAGCTGTTTTTT	CASSEDLGTSGKANTGELFF	TRBJ2-2	TRBD2	NA	TRBV6-4
TGCGCCAGCAGCCAAGTGTTCGACCCCAGGTCGGAAGGCTACACCTTC	CASSQVFDPRSEGYTF	TRBJ1-2	NA	NA	TRBV4-1
TGTGCCAGCAGACAGGGGAGCACTGAAGCTTTCTTT	CASRQGSTEAFF	TRBJ1-1	TRBD1	NA	TRBV12-3/TRBV12-4
TGTGCCAGTAGTGGGGCCTGGACAGCCTCTAATGAAAAACTGTTTTTT	CASSGAWTASNEKLFF	TRBJ1-4	NA	NA	TRBV19
TGTGCCAGCAGCGTAGGAGGGCTAGCGGGAGTATTAGAGACCCAGTACTTC	CASSVGGLAGVLETQYF	TRBJ2-5	TRBD2	NA	TRBV9
TGTGCCAGCAGAGGTTTCGAGACAGGGATCACAGATACGCAGTATTTT	CASRGFETGITDTQYF	TRBJ2-3	TRBD1	NA	TRBV11-1
TGTGCCAGCAGCGCTCGGGAGGGCGAGGGGACCCAGTACTTC	CASSAREGEGTQYF	TRBJ2-5	TRBD2	NA	TRBV9
TGTGCCAGTACCTCCGGGACTAGCTATCTCAATGAGCAGTTCTTC	CASTSGTSYLNEQFF	TRBJ2-1	TRBD2	NA	TRBV19
TGCAGCGCCGGCAGGGGAACTGATGGCTACACCTTC	CSAGRGTDGYTF	TRBJ1-2	NA	NA	TRBV29-1
TGTGCCAGCAGAGGGACAGGGATTAACACCGGGGAGCTGTTTTTT	CASRGTGINTGELFF	TRBJ2-2	TRBD1	NA	TRBV25-1
TGTGCCAGCAGCATAGGGACTTCCGACTACAATGAGCAGTTCTTC	CASSIGTSDYNEQFF	TRBJ2-1	NA	once	TRBV6-5
TGCAGCGCCAGGACTGGGAACACTGAAGCTTTCTTT	CSARTGNTEAFF	TRBJ1-1	NA	NA	TRBV29-1
TGCAGCGTTGAATCCGGGGGCACTGAAGCTTTCTTT	CSVESGGTEAFF	TRBJ1-1	NA	NA	TRBV29-1
TGTGCCAGCAGTAAAGTGACAGGGGTAGAGGAGACCCAGTACTTC	CASSKVTGVEETQYF	TRBJ2-5	TRBD1	NA	TRBV6-2/TRBV6-3
TGTGCCAGCACCGGGACTTCGGTCGGGCATGGCTACACCTTC	CASTGTSVGHGYTF	TRBJ1-2	NA	NA	TRBV2
TGTGCCTCAGTCCGGACAGGGGCCTACAACACTGAAGCTTTCTTT	CASVRTGAYNTEAFF	TRBJ1-1	TRBD1	NA	TRBV2
TGTGCCAGCTGGCGGGACGCGTTAGATGAGCAGTTCTTC	CASWRDALDEQFF	TRBJ2-1	NA	NA	TRBV6-5
TGTGCCAGCAGTTTGGGGAACAGGGGGGTCCTCGGCTACACCTTC	CASSLGNRGVLGYTF	TRBJ1-2	TRBD1	NA	TRBV28
TGTGCCACCAACCCCCCAGGGCACTATGGCTACACCTTC	CATNPPGHYGYTF	TRBJ1-2	NA	few	TRBV28
TGTGCCAGCGCCTCCCAGGGAAATACTGAAGCTTTCTTT	CASASQGNTEAFF	TRBJ1-1	NA	NA	TRBV11-2
TGTGCCAGCAGTTCCCTCACAGGGGGATTCGGCGATGAGCAGTTCTTC	CASSSLTGGFGDEQFF	TRBJ2-1	TRBD1	NA	TRBV28
TGTGCCAGCAGCCAGGGGGCCGATCAGCCCCAGCATTTT	CASSQGADQPQHF	TRBJ1-5	TRBD1	NA	TRBV2
TGTGCCAGTAGTATCACTAGCGGGCCCTACGAGCAGTACTTC	CASSITSGPYEQYF	TRBJ2-7	TRBD2	NA	TRBV19
TGCGCCAGCAGCCCCGGGACAGGTCCCATGAACACTGAAGCTTTCTTT	CASSPGTGPMNTEAFF	TRBJ1-1	TRBD1	few	TRBV5-1
TGTGCCAGCGAAGGCAGCGGGAGTACATACGAGCAGTACTTC	CASEGSGSTYEQYF	TRBJ2-7	TRBD2	NA	TRBV6-5
TGTGCCAGCAGTGACATTAATCGACAGGGGTGGGGCACTGAAGCTTTCTTT	CASSDINRQGWGTEAFF	TRBJ1-1	TRBD1	NA	TRBV7-6
TGTGCCAGCAGCTTAGCGCGGCAGCTCAATCAGCCCCAGCATTTT	CASSLARQLNQPQHF	TRBJ1-5	NA	NA	TRBV7-8